This T cell receptor (beta chain) derives from a study of cytomegalovirus exposure and HLA in healthy donors. At the level of the study: Unique TCRs from HLA-typed donors, some 85 million of them, were held in an early data release.

Study-wide results and limits: TRBV6-2, TRBV6-3 and other indistinguishable V segments were excluded.

The V end lost 5 bases, the J end lost 6 bases, and 5 bases lay between the germline ends. The germline gives CDR1 SQVTM, CDR2 ANQGSEA. This CDR3 region has 9 residues. Use of 60 Vbeta and 13 Jbeta primers characterized the PCR. TCRdb's table, derived via immunoSEQ multiplex PCR, lists solely in-frame clones and lacks some. The profile shows some 150,000 clones, approximately 82% of them singletons. Concerning this clone itself: Its antigen remains unidentified.

This clonotype was obtained from a woman between 40 and 50 years old in good health and CMV-seronegative. Sequencing used PBMCs. The V call is TRBV29-1, the J call TRBJ2-7; D gene uncertain. CDR3 nucleotides: TGCAGCGTTCATCCCGAGCAGTACTTC. As protein: CSVHPEQYF.